This TCR beta chain was profiled in a study of blood T cell repertoires in COVID-19. The CDR3 covers 15 residues. V trimming: 0 bases; J trimming: 7 bases; junction bases outside the gene matches: 6. Germline-derived CDR1 and CDR2 are GTSNPN and SVGIG (reference sequence). Source study methods: Nucleated cell number was recorded as an estimate derived from reference gene primer amplification. The method was immunoSEQ multiplex PCR; TCRdb's version includes in-frame clones alone and lacks a portion of them. That table furnishes V, J and clone size, whereas the DNA furnished D and trimming. The sample holds around 100,000 clones, just over 85% seen once.

The source is a human donor in a cohort sampled during active COVID-19. Sequenced material: peripheral blood. The chain uses TRBV30 and TRBJ1-6, with 7 nucleotides matching TRBD1. For the CDR3, the DNA is TGTGCCTGGAGTGTATTGGACAGGCTAAATTCACCCCTCCACTTT. It codes for CAWSVLDRLNSPLHF.